The 14 T cell receptor beta chains reported below all come from one sample, sequenced in a study of T-cell reconstitution after alpha-beta-depleted transplantation in children. Unique molecular identifiers featured in how the TCRbeta library was prepared. TCRdb re-derived calls from the PCR reads in MiXCR, one entry per CDR3 protein. The table shows some 120,000 distinct CDR3 sequences, with about a tenth occurring only once. This sample comprised PBMCs, obtained before TCRalphabeta/CD19-depleted stem cell transplant. Source of these receptors: a boy between 2 and 10 years old with acute lymphoblastic leukemia, due to receive a stem cell transplant.

The rearrangement links TRBV11-3 to TRBJ2-3; 12 bases are a match to TRBD2. V lost 5 bases, J lost 2 bases, and 5 bases stayed unmatched. CDR1 and CDR2 from the germline V gene are SGHNT and YENEEA. This CDR3 comprises 16 residues. Here the CDR3 DNA reads TGTGCCAGCAGCCATCTAGCGGGAGGGGACACAGATACGCAGTATTTT. The encoded protein is CASSHLAGGDTDTQYF.

This clonotype came up a few times. The CDR3 bases are TGTGCCAGCAGCGGGATCGGGACGGCCCTGAATGAGCAGTTCTTC. This encodes CASSGIGTALNEQFF. V is TRBV9 and J is TRBJ2-1; the D gene could be TRBD1 or TRBD2 (5 bases each). This CDR3 region has 15 residues. The V and J ends lost 3 bases and 7 bases respectively, with 17 bases between them. Per the germline V gene, CDR1 is SGDLS and CDR2 is YYNGEE. The variable domain in full, with the rest retrieved from reference TRBV9 and TRBJ2-1, is DSGVTQTPKHLITATGQRVTLRCSPRSGDLSVYWYQQSLDQGLQFLIQYYNGEERAKGNILERFSAQQFPDLHSELNLSSLELGDSALYFCASSGIGTALNEQFFGPGTRLTVL.

The chain links TRBV6-1 to TRBJ2-2, with TRBD1 matching over 9 bases. J gave up 7 bases and V 4 bases, and 7 bases lay outside the gene matches. The CDR3 consists of 15 residues. Germline V gene lookup returns CDR1 MNHNS and CDR2 SASEGT. CDR3 amino acids: CASSAGTGIFGELFF. The CDR3 DNA reads as TGTGCCAGCAGTGCCGGGACAGGGATTTTCGGGGAGCTGTTTTTT.

The rearrangement links TRBV20-1 to TRBJ2-7; 12 bases are shared with TRBD2. The V and J ends lost 1 base and 2 bases, in that order; junction bases with no gene match: 15. The CDR3 runs 19 residues. Germline V gene lookup returns CDR1 DFQATT and CDR2 SNEGSKA (reference sequence). Written as DNA, the CDR3 is TGCAGTGCTAGAGCCCTCACCTTACTAGCGGGAGGAAAACCCTACGAGCAGTACTTC. Amino acids: CSARALTLLAGGKPYEQYF.

The chain recombines TRBV6-5 with TRBJ1-1; D gene unclear. Per the germline V gene, CDR1 is MNHEY and CDR2 is SVGAGI. The V and J ends lost 4 bases and 4 bases respectively, with 19 bases between them. The CDR3 length is 16 residues. CDR3 region: CASSSRYRTPGTEAFF. CDR3 nucleotide sequence: TGTGCCAGCAGTTCCCGGTACAGAACCCCGGGCACTGAAGCTTTCTTT.

Ten or more counts support this clonotype. The V and J genes are TRBV12-3 or TRBV12-4 and TRBJ1-2; a weak D match, TRBD1 (6 bases). The V and J ends lost 6 bases and 8 bases respectively, with 13 bases between them. This CDR3 has 12 residues. CDR3 residues: CASRPGAGGYTF. For the CDR3, the DNA is TGTGCCAGCAGACCGGGGGCTGGAGGCTACACCTTC.

This clonotype was seen at least ten times. The V call is TRBV20-1, the J call TRBJ2-1; 8 positions agree with TRBD2. Germline V gives CDR1 DFQATT, CDR2 SNEGSKA (reference sequence). The CDR3 is 15 amino acids. With V trimmed by 3 bases and J by 4 bases, 8 bases remained unmatched. In nucleotides, the CDR3 is TGCAGTGCTAGCGGGAGGGACTCCGATTACAATGAGCAGTTCTTC. Protein: CSASGRDSDYNEQFF.

This chain joins TRBV7-9 and TRBJ2-7; D perhaps matches TRBD2 (6 bases). Germline CDR1 is SEHNR and CDR2 is FQNEAQ (reference sequence). CDR3 length: 15 amino acids. V was trimmed by 5 bases and J by 1 base, leaving 15 bases between them. CDR3 protein: CASSNGPSASYEQYF. The DNA for the CDR3 is TGTGCCAGCAGCAACGGGCCTAGCGCGTCCTACGAGCAGTACTTC.

This clonotype was counted many times. The chain joins TRBV4-2 to TRBJ2-2, with 7 bases matching TRBD2. V dropped 4 bases and J dropped 4; count of bases not matched to a gene: 15. Per the germline V gene, CDR1 is LGHNA and CDR2 is YNFKEQ. The CDR3 length is 18 residues. CDR3 in amino acids: CASSLGEFAGVATGELFF. CDR3 in DNA: TGTGCCAGCAGCCTAGGGGAATTCGCGGGAGTTGCCACCGGGGAGCTGTTTTTT.

This clonotype was detected ten times or more. The chain carries TRBV6-6 and TRBJ1-1; D is unclear. The germline V gene has CDR1 MNHNY and CDR2 SVGAGI (reference sequence). The V and J ends lost 7 bases and 1 base respectively, with 7 bases between them. CDR3 length: 12 amino acids. The CDR3 DNA reads TGTGCCAGCACCGAGGGGAACACTGAAGCTTTCTTT. Translated: CASTEGNTEAFF.

Ten or more counts support this clonotype. The CDR3 is CASRLGTGPFNEQFF. The CDR3 DNA reads as TGTGCCAGCAGACTCGGGACTGGGCCTTTCAATGAGCAGTTCTTC. J is TRBJ2-1 and V is TRBV6-5; a weak D match, TRBD2 (6 bases). Trimming pared 6 bases from V and 6 bases from J, leaving 18 bases between. The CDR3 contains 15 residues. CDR1 is MNHEY, CDR2 SVGAGI, per germline.

J is TRBJ2-7 and V is TRBV5-1; 8 bases fit TRBD1. CDR1 is SGHRS, CDR2 YFSETQ, per germline. V trimming: 0 bases; J trimming: 1 base; junction bases outside the gene matches: 12. The CDR3 runs 18 residues. DNA for the CDR3: TGCGCCAGCAGCTTGGGGGGACAGGCCCATCTTAGTTCCTACGAGCAGTACTTC. This codes for CASSLGGQAHLSSYEQYF.

This clonotype appeared many times. CDR3 bases: TGCAGTGCTAGAGTTAACCTCGGGAATGAAAAACTGTTTTTT. It codes for CSARVNLGNEKLFF. This chain links TRBV20-1 with TRBJ1-4; unclear D gene. The CDR3 sequence is 14 residues long. V was trimmed by 1 base and J by 5 bases, leaving 11 bases between them. The germline CDR1 and CDR2 sequences are DFQATT and SNEGSKA (reference sequence).

This clonotype has a handful of counts. The chain carries TRBV5-5 and TRBJ1-1; weak D call: TRBD1 (5 bases). The germline V gene encodes CDR1 SGHKS and CDR2 YYEKEE (reference sequence). The V and J ends lost 5 bases and 0 bases respectively, with 8 bases between them. This CDR3 spans 13 amino acids. As DNA, the CDR3 is TGTGCCAGCAGTTCACAGGTGAACACTGAAGCTTTCTTT. Translated, it gives CASSSQVNTEAFF.